This T cell receptor (beta chain) appears in the sequencing data of a study of T cell repertoires in cytomegalovirus infection. There are 17 residues in the CDR3. V lost 1 base and J 0 bases, leaving 10 bases between the germline ends. Points on this clonotype: Its antigen is undetermined.

Via MiXCR, TCRdb re-called the reads, giving one row per CDR3 protein. This sample has 650,000 to 850,000 distinct CDR3 sequences, with approximately 32% found just once. The source was cultured CD8+ T cells from PBMCs, collected from culture after CMV antigen stimulation. The clonotype comes from a human donor in good health (CMV status not recorded). Some clones in this sample may be carry-over from other donors' samples. J is TRBJ1-6 and V is TRBV12-3 or TRBV12-4; D remains unclear. CDR3 loop: CASSLGPVSSYNSPLHF. The CDR3 region has the DNA TGTGCCAGCAGTTTAGGGCCGGTCAGCTCCTATAATTCACCCCTCCACTTT.